This T cell receptor beta chain was profiled in a study of T-cell memory formation after mild COVID-19. Study-wide context: Largely, the TCR clusters proved donor specific.

Whole-study findings and limits: Among CD4+ contracting clones, most were CM and EM, and CD8+ ones EMRA. Unconfirmed was the SARS-CoV-2 specificity of second-wave clones that peaked on day 37.

CDR1 and CDR2 (germline): SQVTM, ANQGSEA. This CDR3 region has 14 residues. The ends were cut back, 4 bases at V and 10 bases at J, with 22 bases in the middle. Points on this clonotype: Its specificity is not known.

TCR alpha and TCR beta cDNA libraries carrying sample barcodes and UMIs came from 5'RACE with constant-segment primers. TCRdb redid the calling of the 5' RACE reads with MiXCR, one entry per CDR3 protein. Found here are around 440,000 distinct CDR3 sequences, 15% to 20% of them singletons; the top ten hold approximately 13%. This TCR came from an adult woman who had mild COVID-19 (a few samples of this study predate the infection). Cell type and time point are not known. V gene TRBV29-1 combines with J gene TRBJ1-1; no clear D gene. The sequenced sample consisted of PBMCs or a T cell subset sorted from them (not recorded which). CDR3: CSVVIFGQRVAAFF. In nucleotides, the CDR3 is TGCAGCGTTGTGATATTTGGGCAGCGGGTGGCAGCTTTCTTT.